Each of the 17 T cell receptor beta chains below was sequenced from the same sample in a study of OX40 agonist ivuxolimab in advanced cancers. Clones were sequenced by immunoSEQ multiplex PCR, and TCRdb holds only the in-frame ones, with some missing. The table has fewer than 20,000 clones, nearly 75% seen once. This specimen was CD4+ or CD8+ T cells sorted from blood, taken in a trial of the OX40 agonist ivuxolimab. Receptors were obtained from an adult with an advanced solid tumor such as melanoma, head and neck, liver or kidney cancer.

The chain uses TRBV7-3 and TRBJ2-1; D remains unclear. From germline, CDR1 is SGHTA and CDR2 FQGTGA. This CDR3 comprises 15 residues. Trimming pared 2 bases from V and 1 base from J, leaving 9 bases between. CDR3 in DNA: TGTGCCAGCAGCTTATCAGGTGTTTCCTACAATGAGCAGTTCTTC. Protein product: CASSLSGVSYNEQFF.

The V and J genes are TRBV28 and TRBJ2-4, with 8 nucleotides matching TRBD1. Germline CDR1 reads MDHEN; CDR2 reads SYDVKM. Trimming at V came to 5 bases and at J to 8 bases, leaving 11 bases not matched to a gene. CDR3 length: 15 amino acids. CDR3 bases: TGTGCCAGCAGTCTACGGACAGGGCTTATGGACATTCAGTACTTC. It encodes CASSLRTGLMDIQYF.

This clone occurred many times. The V and J genes are TRBV19 and TRBJ2-7; 7 positions match TRBD1. The CDR3 totals 12 residues. CDR1 is LNHDA, CDR2 SQIVND, per germline (reference sequence). V was clipped by 6 bases and J by 3 bases; unmatched bases: 2. The CDR3 DNA reads as TGTGCCAGTAGCGGGGACAGCTACGAGCAGTACTTC. This encodes CASSGDSYEQYF.

The chain carries TRBV11-2 and TRBJ2-3; 7 bases are shared with TRBD1. V trimming: 3 bases; J trimming: 3 bases; junction bases outside the gene matches: 3. The length of the CDR3 is 14 residues. Germline V gene sequence: CDR1 SGHAT, CDR2 FQNNGV. The CDR3 sequence is CASSFGTATDTQYF. The CDR3, as DNA: TGTGCCAGCAGCTTCGGGACAGCTACAGATACGCAGTATTTT.

This clone was counted once. J is TRBJ1-1 and V is TRBV4-1; tentative D call: TRBD1 (6 bases). Trimming removed 0 bases from V and 5 bases from J, with 13 bases in between. The CDR3 is 15 residues long. The germline gives CDR1 MGHRA, CDR2 YSYEKL. CDR3 protein: CASSQDQGSGTEAFF. The CDR3 DNA follows: TGCGCCAGCAGCCAAGATCAGGGGAGTGGGACTGAAGCTTTCTTT.

This chain links TRBV7-9 with TRBJ2-7, with TRBD2 identical over 11 bases. CDR3 length: 17 amino acids. Trimming took 2 bases from V and 0 from J; bases not matched to a gene: 6. Germline CDR1 reads SEHNR; CDR2 reads FQNEAQ (reference sequence). CDR3 coding DNA: TGTGCCAGCAGCTTACATACTGGGACTAGCGGCTCCTACGAGCAGTACTTC. This codes for CASSLHTGTSGSYEQYF.

The V and J genes are TRBV4-3 and TRBJ2-3; no clear D gene. The V gene's germline CDR1 is LGHNA and CDR2 YSLEER. The CDR3 is made up of 14 amino acids. V lost 4 bases and J 4 bases, leaving 12 bases between the germline ends. The CDR3 nucleotides are TGCGCCAGCAGCCCCCAAATGGGCGCAGATACGCAGTATTTT. It is translated as CASSPQMGADTQYF.

The chain is built from TRBV5-4 and TRBJ2-7; 9 nucleotides align to TRBD2. This CDR3 spans 15 amino acids. Looked up from germline, CDR1 is SGHNT and CDR2 is YYREEE (reference sequence). V dropped 5 bases and J dropped 5; count of bases not matched to a gene: 11. The chain's CDR3 is CASRVVGGRADEQYF. In DNA form, the CDR3 reads TGTGCCAGCAGGGTGGTTGGCGGGAGGGCGGACGAGCAGTACTTC.

J is TRBJ2-6 and V is TRBV5-1; no clear D gene. The V end lost 5 bases, the J end lost 0 bases, and 24 bases lay between the germline ends. The CDR3 totals 20 residues. Germline-derived CDR1 and CDR2 are SGHRS and YFSETQ. The CDR3 region is CASRAGPQVSGFSGANVLTF. In nucleotides, the CDR3 is TGCGCCAGCAGGGCCGGGCCTCAAGTTTCTGGTTTCTCTGGGGCCAACGTCCTGACTTTC.

This clone was counted between two and nine times. This chain connects TRBV21-1 to TRBJ2-7; the table's D call, TRBD2, was not checked against the DNA. TRBV21-1 is classified as a pseudogene. This CDR3 region has 14 residues. The CDR3 DNA reads as TGTGCCAGCAGCGCAACCGGAGGCCCCTACGAGCAGTACTTC. As protein: CASSATGGPYEQYF.

This sequence joins TRBV6-5 and TRBJ1-4, with a weak D call TRBD1 (6 bases). The V gene's germline CDR1 is MNHEY and CDR2 SVGAGI. V dropped 6 bases and J dropped 6 bases, with 17 bases sitting between them. The CDR3 has 15 residues. The CDR3 DNA is TGTGCCAGCAGCAACAGGGTGGGTCGATATGAAAAACTGTTTTTT. It translates to CASSNRVGRYEKLFF.

By its share, this clone is medium-sized. The chain links TRBV19 to TRBJ2-7; D ambiguous. Trimming removed 0 bases from V and 1 base from J, with 7 bases in between. CDR3 length equals 14 residues. Germline V CDR1 and CDR2: LNHDA, SQIVND (reference sequence). The CDR3 here is CASSIDGESYEQYF. CDR3 coding DNA: TGTGCCAGTAGTATAGACGGAGAATCCTACGAGCAGTACTTC.

This chain uses TRBV9 with TRBJ1-1; 8 bases agree with TRBD1. This CDR3 contains 13 residues. V lost 7 bases, J lost 3 bases, and 5 bases stayed unmatched. From germline, CDR1 is SGDLS and CDR2 YYNGEE. The CDR3 DNA follows: TGTGCCAGCGGAACAGGGGGGTACACTGAAGCTTTCTTT. Its translation is CASGTGGYTEAFF. The variable domain in full, completed from reference TRBV9 and TRBJ1-1, reads DSGVTQTPKHLITATGQRVTLRCSPRSGDLSVYWYQQSLDQGLQFLIQYYNGEERAKGNILERFSAQQFPDLHSELNLSSLELGDSALYFCASGTGGYTEAFFGQGTRLTVV.

Points on this clone: A much larger clone lies a single base off, so this may be a read error. The sample has other DNA sequences that encode this CDR3 too. The chain links TRBV4-1 to TRBJ2-7; 10 bases agree with TRBD2. CDR1 is MGHRA and CDR2 is YSYEKL in the germline V gene. CDR3 size: 18 residues. The V segment lost 6 bases and the J segment 0 bases; nucleotides outside the gene matches: 14. Written as DNA, the CDR3 is TGCGCCAGCAGTTTACCAGGGACTAGCGCGTCCAGCTCCTACGAGCAGTACTTC. Protein: CASSLPGTSASSSYEQYF.

This clone was counted once. The rearrangement joins TRBV7-9 to TRBJ2-7; a weak D match, TRBD1 (6 bases). CDR3 size: 15 residues. The V gene's germline CDR1 is SEHNR and CDR2 FQNEAQ (reference sequence). V lost 3 bases, J lost 2 bases, and 14 bases lay in between. The CDR3 loop reads CASSLGTLGAYEQYF. The CDR3 region has the DNA TGTGCCAGCAGCTTGGGGACACTGGGGGCCTACGAGCAGTACTTC.

The CDR3 DNA sequence: TGTGCCAGCAGCCCCCTAGGGCAGGGGGGACTCTACGAGCAGTACTTC. This encodes CASSPLGQGGLYEQYF. The chain employs TRBV5-6 and TRBJ2-7; TRBD1 might be the D (7 bases). The CDR3 contains 16 residues. V gave up 4 bases and J gave up 3 bases, with 20 bases separating them. CDR1 and CDR2 (germline): SGHDT, YYEEEE.

This sequence joins TRBV7-6 and TRBJ2-7; D unclear. The CDR3 covers 14 residues. CDR1 and CDR2 from the germline V gene are SGHVS and FNYEAQ. V was shortened by 7 bases and J by 1 base, with 14 bases between the two germline ends. The CDR3 sequence: CASTTGLNSYEQYF. CDR3 DNA sequence: TGTGCCAGCACCACCGGCCTAAATTCCTACGAGCAGTACTTC.